What follows is one T cell receptor beta chain and its context. No antigen is known for it. The data stem from a study of T cell responses to AZD1222 COVID-19 vaccine. Points from the study as a whole: Every sample of the repertoires postdated the peak T cell response.

Some clones are missing from TCRdb's copy, which holds only in-frame ones; the method was immunoSEQ multiplex PCR. This table holds some 130,000 clones, approximately 84% found once. The V gene end was trimmed by 3 bases and the J gene end by 6 bases; junction bases not matched to a gene: 10. Germline values: CDR1 MDHEN, CDR2 SYDVKM. The CDR3 extends over 16 amino acids. The sequencing used peripheral blood, collected on day 0 of AZD1222 vaccination. This sequence originates from an adult in good health. The V gene is TRBV28, the J gene TRBJ2-3, with 9 bases fitting TRBD1. CDR3 DNA sequence: TGTGCCAGCAGTTTTCACGGGGACAGGGAGCTCGATACGCAGTATTTT. Residues: CASSFHGDRELDTQYF.